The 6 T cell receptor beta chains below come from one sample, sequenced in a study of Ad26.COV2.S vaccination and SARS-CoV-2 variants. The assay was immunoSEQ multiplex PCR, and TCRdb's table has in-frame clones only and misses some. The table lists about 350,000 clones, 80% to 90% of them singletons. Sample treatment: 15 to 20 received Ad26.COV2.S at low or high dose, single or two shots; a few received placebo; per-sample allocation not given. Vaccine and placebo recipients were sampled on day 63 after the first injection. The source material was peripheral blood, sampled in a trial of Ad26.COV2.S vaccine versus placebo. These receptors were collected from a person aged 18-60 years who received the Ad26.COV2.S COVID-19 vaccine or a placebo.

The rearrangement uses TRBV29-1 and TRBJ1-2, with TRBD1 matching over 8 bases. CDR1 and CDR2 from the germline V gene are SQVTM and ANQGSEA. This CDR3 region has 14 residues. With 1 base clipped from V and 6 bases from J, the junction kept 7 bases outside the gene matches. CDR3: CSVEGQGAADGYTF. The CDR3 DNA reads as TGCAGCGTTGAAGGCCAGGGGGCGGCTGATGGCTACACCTTC.

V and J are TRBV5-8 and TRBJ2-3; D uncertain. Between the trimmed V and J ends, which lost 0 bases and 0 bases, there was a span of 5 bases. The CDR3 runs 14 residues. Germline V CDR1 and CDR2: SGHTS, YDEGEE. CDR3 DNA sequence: TGTGCCAGCAGCTTGGTGGAGAGCACAGATACGCAGTATTTT. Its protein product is CASSLVESTDTQYF.

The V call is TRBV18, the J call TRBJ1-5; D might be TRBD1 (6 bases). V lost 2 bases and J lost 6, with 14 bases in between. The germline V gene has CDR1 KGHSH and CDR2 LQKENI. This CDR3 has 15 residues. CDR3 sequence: CASSPGAGGGQPQHF. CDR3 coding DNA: TGTGCCAGCTCACCAGGGGCCGGAGGGGGTCAGCCCCAGCATTTT.

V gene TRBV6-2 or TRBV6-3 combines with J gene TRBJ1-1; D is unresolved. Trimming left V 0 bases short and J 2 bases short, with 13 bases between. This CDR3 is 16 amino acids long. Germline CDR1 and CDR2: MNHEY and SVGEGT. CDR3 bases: TGTGCCAGCAGTTACTCGGCCCTGATTCAAAACACTGAAGCTTTCTTT. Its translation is CASSYSALIQNTEAFF.

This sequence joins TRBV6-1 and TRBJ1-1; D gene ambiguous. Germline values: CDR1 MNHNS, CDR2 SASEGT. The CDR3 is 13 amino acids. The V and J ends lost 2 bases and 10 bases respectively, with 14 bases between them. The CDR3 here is CASSEPMDYRAFF. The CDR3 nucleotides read TGTGCCAGCAGTGAACCTATGGATTATCGAGCTTTCTTT.

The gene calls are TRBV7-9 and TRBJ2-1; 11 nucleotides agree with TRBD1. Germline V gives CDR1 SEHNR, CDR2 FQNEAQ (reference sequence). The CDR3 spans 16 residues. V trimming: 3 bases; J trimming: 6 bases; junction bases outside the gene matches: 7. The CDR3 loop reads CASSLARDRGFNEQFF. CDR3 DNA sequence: TGTGCCAGCAGCTTGGCTAGGGACAGGGGGTTCAATGAGCAGTTCTTC. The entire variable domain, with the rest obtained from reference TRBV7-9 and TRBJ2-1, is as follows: DTGVSQNPRHKITKRGQNVTFRCDPISEHNRLYWYRQTLGQGPEFLTYFQNEAQLEKSRLLSDRFSAERPKGSFSTLEIQRTEQGDSAMYLCASSLARDRGFNEQFFGPGTRLTVL.